Following are 18 T cell receptor beta chains from one sample sequenced in a study of blood T cell repertoires in COVID-19. Clones were sequenced by immunoSEQ multiplex PCR, and TCRdb holds only the in-frame ones, with some missing. The profile shows about 150,000 clones, approximately 73% of them singletons. The sample comprised peripheral blood. These TCRs come from an elderly woman with acute or convalescent COVID-19.

The V call is TRBV15, the J call TRBJ1-1, with D perhaps matching TRBD1 (5 bases). V lost 5 bases and J 5 bases, leaving 15 bases between the germline ends. The CDR3 totals 14 residues. Germline V gene sequence: CDR1 LNHNV, CDR2 YYDKDF (reference sequence). CDR3 DNA sequence: TGTGCCACCAGCGTAACTCAGGGAGGTACTGAAGCTTTCTTT. Translating it yields CATSVTQGGTEAFF.

The chain has TRBV19 and TRBJ1-2; 9 bases match TRBD1. The V segment lost 7 bases and the J segment 10 bases; nucleotides outside the gene matches: 13. This CDR3 comprises 14 residues. The germline gives CDR1 LNHDA, CDR2 SQIVND (reference sequence). CDR3 in DNA: TGTGCCAGTACCGCCCGGGACAGGGTTACATACTACACCTTC. Protein sequence: CASTARDRVTYYTF.

This clone has just one count. The V gene is TRBV29-1, the J gene TRBJ2-5, with 7 bases fitting TRBD1. Germline CDR1 SQVTM, CDR2 ANQGSEA. The CDR3 spans 14 residues. Trimming took 3 bases from V and 1 from J; bases not matched to a gene: 5. CDR3: CSVDRGTFQETQYF. The CDR3 DNA is TGCAGCGTTGACAGGGGGACCTTCCAAGAGACCCAGTACTTC.

The V call is TRBV6-5, the J call TRBJ1-1; D perhaps matches TRBD1 (5 bases). This CDR3 contains 14 residues. Trimming took off 4 bases at V and 1 base at J, with 10 bases between the two ends. Germline values: CDR1 MNHEY, CDR2 SVGAGI. The CDR3 sequence: CASSLGGRNTEAFF. DNA of the CDR3: TGTGCCAGCAGTTTGGGGGGACGGAACACTGAAGCTTTCTTT.

This clone appeared a few times. CDR3 in DNA: TGTGCCAGCAGCCACGATAGCGGGAGGAACTTCTACGAGCAGTACTTC. Protein product: CASSHDSGRNFYEQYF. This chain links TRBV16 with TRBJ2-7; 10 positions agree with TRBD2. The CDR3 has 16 residues. V lost 3 bases, J lost 3 bases, and 8 bases stayed unmatched. CDR1 KGHSY and CDR2 FQNENV come from the germline V gene.

This clone was picked up one time. This chain connects TRBV5-1 to TRBJ2-5, with TRBD1 identical over 8 bases. The trim removed 0 bases at V and 5 bases at J, leaving 9 bases unmatched. Germline V gene sequence: CDR1 SGHRS, CDR2 YFSETQ. This CDR3 spans 16 amino acids. The CDR3: CASSLGRGRGWETQYF. The DNA for the CDR3 is TGCGCCAGCAGCTTGGGCAGGGGGCGAGGATGGGAGACCCAGTACTTC.

The rearrangement links TRBV7-2 to TRBJ1-5; TRBD1 might be the D (6 bases). The germline V gene encodes CDR1 SGHTA and CDR2 FQGNSA. The CDR3 is 15 residues long. V was pared by 4 bases and J by 2 bases, with 12 bases between. The CDR3 sequence: CASSSRTVGNQPQHF. Written as DNA, the CDR3 is TGTGCCAGCAGCTCCAGGACAGTGGGCAATCAGCCCCAGCATTTT.

CDR3 bases: TGTGCCAGCAGCTCATCAGGGCGCACTGAAGCTTTCTTT. Protein product: CASSSSGRTEAFF. The chain joins TRBV7-2 to TRBJ1-1, with D possibly being TRBD1 (5 bases). Looked up from germline, CDR1 is SGHTA and CDR2 is FQGNSA. V dropped 4 bases and J dropped 4 bases, with 10 bases sitting between them. The CDR3 sequence is 13 residues long. Supplemented by reference TRBV7-2 and TRBJ1-1, the full variable domain reads GAGVSQSPSNKVTEKGKDVELRCDPISGHTALYWYRQSLGQGLEFLIYFQGNSAPDKSGLPSDRFSAERTGGSVSTLTIQRTQQEDSAVYLCASSSSGRTEAFFGQGTRLTVV.

The chain couples TRBV19 to TRBJ1-2; D is unclear. The ends were cut back, 4 bases at V and 2 bases at J, with 11 bases in the middle. Germline values: CDR1 LNHDA, CDR2 SQIVND (reference sequence). The CDR3 is 14 amino acids. Here the CDR3 reads CASSRTGGNYGYTF. The CDR3 nucleotides are TGTGCCAGTAGTAGGACCGGAGGGAACTATGGCTACACCTTC.

Only a few counts were recorded for this clone. This chain connects TRBV6-6 to TRBJ2-7, with 9 bases lining up with TRBD1. The CDR3 has 14 residues. Germline V gene sequence: CDR1 MNHNY, CDR2 SVGAGI (reference sequence). Trimming cost V 5 bases and J 4 bases; bases outside gene matches: 6. The DNA for the CDR3 is TGTGCCAGCAGTCCCGGGACAGGGCTGTACGAGCAGTACTTC. This translates into CASSPGTGLYEQYF.

V and J are TRBV4-1 and TRBJ2-2; 7 nucleotides align to TRBD2. V was pared by 4 bases and J by 1 base, with 12 bases of the junction left unmatched. The CDR3 totals 18 residues. CDR1 MGHRA and CDR2 YSYEKL come from the germline V gene. CDR3 coding DNA: TGCGCCAGCAGCCCCCTCGAAACCCCGGGGGGGAACACCGGGGAGCTGTTTTTT. Protein product: CASSPLETPGGNTGELFF.

This clone occurred once. The chain is built from TRBV18 and TRBJ2-7; D might be TRBD1 (6 bases). Germline values: CDR1 KGHSH, CDR2 LQKENI. Trimming stripped 3 bases from V and 1 base from J, with 13 bases between. The length of the CDR3 is 15 residues. CDR3 sequence (DNA): TGTGCCAGCTCACCGGACAGAGAAACTTCCTACGAGCAGTACTTC. It is translated as CASSPDRETSYEQYF.

V gene TRBV7-8 combines with J gene TRBJ1-1; D not certain. Germline CDR1 is SGHVS and CDR2 is FQNEAQ. The CDR3 has 16 residues. V was trimmed by 1 base and J by 0 bases, leaving 12 bases between them. DNA for the CDR3: TGTGCCAGCAGCTTAGAGTCCCAGGTTGTGAACACTGAAGCTTTCTTT. Its protein product is CASSLESQVVNTEAFF.

As concerns this clone: Sequence at one end of the junction differs from germline and may be a read error. This rearrangement joins TRBV7-2 to TRBJ1-4; D possibly corresponds to TRBD1 (5 bases). There are 15 residues in the CDR3. Per germline, CDR1 SGHTA and CDR2 FQGNSA. The CDR3 DNA reads TGTGCCAGCAGCCGTCAGACCGGGGGGGTTGAAGAACTGTTTTTT. Translation: CASSRQTGGVEELFF.

The J gene is TRBJ1-5, the V gene TRBV30, with TRBD1 matching 8 bases. Germline loops: CDR1 GTSNPN, CDR2 SVGIG (reference sequence). CDR3 length: 13 residues. V lost 8 bases, J lost 3 bases, and 6 bases stayed unmatched. In nucleotides, the CDR3 is TGTGCCCTAGACAGGGGAACCAATCAGCCCCAGCATTTT. It yields the protein CALDRGTNQPQHF. Based on the CDR3 plus reference TRBV30 and TRBJ1-5, the full variable domain is SQTIHQWPATLVQPVGSPLSLECTVEGTSNPNLYWYRQAAGRGLQLLFYSVGIGQISSEVPQNLSASRPQDRQFILSSKKLLLSDSGFYLCALDRGTNQPQHFGDGTRLSIL.

The V gene is TRBV18, the J gene TRBJ1-5; 7 bases are shared with TRBD1. Germline CDR1 is KGHSH and CDR2 is LQKENI. The V and J ends lost 3 bases and 1 base, in that order; junction bases with no gene match: 3. The CDR3 has 15 amino acids. This CDR3 is CASSPGQDSNQPQHF. CDR3 sequence (DNA): TGTGCCAGCTCACCCGGACAGGACAGCAATCAGCCCCAGCATTTT.

The rearrangement joins TRBV6-6 to TRBJ2-2; 8 positions match TRBD2. Trimming cost V 5 bases and J 4 bases; bases outside gene matches: 6. In germline, CDR1 is MNHNY, CDR2 SVGAGI (reference sequence). This CDR3 is built from 15 residues. DNA of the CDR3: TGTGCCAGCAGTCCGGGGGGGAGTGCCACCGGGGAGCTGTTTTTT. Amino acids: CASSPGGSATGELFF.

This clone was picked up one time. This chain connects TRBV25-1 to TRBJ2-5; possible D gene TRBD2, 5 bases. V was clipped by 6 bases and J by 4 bases, with 12 bases between them. CDR3 length equals 13 residues. Looked up from germline, CDR1 is MGHDK and CDR2 is SYGVNS. The chain's CDR3 is CASSLGMLETQYF. DNA of the CDR3: TGTGCCAGCAGCCTCGGGATGCTAGAGACCCAGTACTTC.